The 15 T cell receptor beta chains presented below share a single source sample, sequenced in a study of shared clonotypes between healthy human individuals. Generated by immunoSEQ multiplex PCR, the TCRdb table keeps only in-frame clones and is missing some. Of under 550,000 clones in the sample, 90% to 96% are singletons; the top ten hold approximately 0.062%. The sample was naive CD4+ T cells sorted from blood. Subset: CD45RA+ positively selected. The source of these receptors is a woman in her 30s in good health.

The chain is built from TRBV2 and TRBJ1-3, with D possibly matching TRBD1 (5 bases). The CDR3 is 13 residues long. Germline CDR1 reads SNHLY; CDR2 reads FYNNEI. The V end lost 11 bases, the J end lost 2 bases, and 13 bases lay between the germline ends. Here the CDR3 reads CAGRPGAGNTIYF. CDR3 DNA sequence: TGTGCCGGACGTCCGGGGGCTGGAAACACCATATATTTT.

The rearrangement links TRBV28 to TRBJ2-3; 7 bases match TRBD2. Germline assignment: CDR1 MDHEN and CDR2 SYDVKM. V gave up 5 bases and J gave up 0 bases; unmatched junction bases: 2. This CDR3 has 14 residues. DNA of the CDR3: TGTGCCAGCAGTAATAGCGGGAGCACAGATACGCAGTATTTT. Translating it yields CASSNSGSTDTQYF.

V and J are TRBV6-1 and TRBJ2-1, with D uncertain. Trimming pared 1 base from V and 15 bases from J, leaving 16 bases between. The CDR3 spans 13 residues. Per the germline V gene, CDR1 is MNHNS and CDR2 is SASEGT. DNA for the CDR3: TGTGCCAGCAGTGAAGGGCGGATGCTAGTTCCGTTCTTC. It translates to CASSEGRMLVPFF.

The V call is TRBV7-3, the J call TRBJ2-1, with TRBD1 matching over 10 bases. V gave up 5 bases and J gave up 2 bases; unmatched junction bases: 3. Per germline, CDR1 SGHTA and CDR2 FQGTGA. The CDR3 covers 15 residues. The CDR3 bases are TGTGCCAGCAGCCGGGACAGGGGCCCCTACAATGAGCAGTTCTTC. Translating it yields CASSRDRGPYNEQFF.

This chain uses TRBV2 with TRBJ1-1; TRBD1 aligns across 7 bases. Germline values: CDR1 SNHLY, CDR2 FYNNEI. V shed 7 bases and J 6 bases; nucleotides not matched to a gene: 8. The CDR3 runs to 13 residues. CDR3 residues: CASNLQGSAEAFF. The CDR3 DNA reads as TGTGCCAGCAACCTACAGGGGAGCGCTGAAGCTTTCTTT. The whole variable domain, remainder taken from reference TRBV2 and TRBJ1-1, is EPEVTQTPSHQVTQMGQEVILRCVPISNHLYFYWYRQILGQKVEFLVSFYNNEISEKSEIFDDQFSVERPDGSNFTLKIRSTKLEDSAMYFCASNLQGSAEAFFGQGTRLTVV.

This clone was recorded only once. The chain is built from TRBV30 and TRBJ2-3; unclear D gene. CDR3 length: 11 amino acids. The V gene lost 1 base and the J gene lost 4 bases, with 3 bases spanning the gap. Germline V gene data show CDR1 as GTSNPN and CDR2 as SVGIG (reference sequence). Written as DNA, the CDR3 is TGTGCCTGGAGTGCCTCAGATACGCAGTATTTT. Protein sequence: CAWSASDTQYF.

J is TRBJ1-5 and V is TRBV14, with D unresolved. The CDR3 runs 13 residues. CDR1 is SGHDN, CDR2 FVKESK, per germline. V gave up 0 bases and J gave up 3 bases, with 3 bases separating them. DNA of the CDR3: TGTGCCAGCAGCCAAGACTACAATCAGCCCCAGCATTTT. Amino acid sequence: CASSQDYNQPQHF.

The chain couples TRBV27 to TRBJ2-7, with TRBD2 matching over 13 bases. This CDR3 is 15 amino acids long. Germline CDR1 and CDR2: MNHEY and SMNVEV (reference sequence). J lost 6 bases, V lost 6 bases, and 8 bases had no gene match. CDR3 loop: CASSLRGLAGSEQYF. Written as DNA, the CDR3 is TGTGCCAGCAGCCTAAGGGGACTAGCGGGAAGCGAGCAGTACTTC.

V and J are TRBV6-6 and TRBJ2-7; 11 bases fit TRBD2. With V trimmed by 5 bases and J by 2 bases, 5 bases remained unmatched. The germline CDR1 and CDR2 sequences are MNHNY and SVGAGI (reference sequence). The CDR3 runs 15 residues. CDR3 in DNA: TGTGCCAGCAGTCAGCTAGCGGGAGGTCCCTACGAGCAGTACTTC. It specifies CASSQLAGGPYEQYF.

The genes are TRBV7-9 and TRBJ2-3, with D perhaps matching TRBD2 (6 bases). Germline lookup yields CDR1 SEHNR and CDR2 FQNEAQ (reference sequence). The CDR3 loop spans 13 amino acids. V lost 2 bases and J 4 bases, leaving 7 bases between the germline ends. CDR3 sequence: CASSLSGSDTQYF. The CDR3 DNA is TGTGCCAGCAGCTTAAGCGGGTCAGATACGCAGTATTTT.

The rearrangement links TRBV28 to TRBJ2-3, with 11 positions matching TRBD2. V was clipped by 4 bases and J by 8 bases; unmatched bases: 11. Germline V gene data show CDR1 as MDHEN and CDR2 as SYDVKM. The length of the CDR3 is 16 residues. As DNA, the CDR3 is TGTGCCAGCAGTTCATCGACTAGCGGGGCGAGGCCTACGCAGTATTTT. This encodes CASSSSTSGARPTQYF.

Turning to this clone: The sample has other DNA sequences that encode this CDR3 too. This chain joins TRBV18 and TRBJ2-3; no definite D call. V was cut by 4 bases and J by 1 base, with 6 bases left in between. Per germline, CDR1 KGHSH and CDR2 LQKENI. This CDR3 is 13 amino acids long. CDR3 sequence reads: CASSRGGTDTQYF. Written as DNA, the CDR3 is TGTGCCAGCTCACGCGGAGGCACAGATACGCAGTATTTT.

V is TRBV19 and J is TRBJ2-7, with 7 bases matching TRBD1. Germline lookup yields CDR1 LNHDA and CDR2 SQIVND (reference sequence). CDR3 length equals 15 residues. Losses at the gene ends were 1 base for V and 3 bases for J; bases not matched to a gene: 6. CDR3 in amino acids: CASSIVGTANYEQYF. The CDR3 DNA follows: TGTGCCAGTAGTATAGTAGGGACAGCTAACTACGAGCAGTACTTC.

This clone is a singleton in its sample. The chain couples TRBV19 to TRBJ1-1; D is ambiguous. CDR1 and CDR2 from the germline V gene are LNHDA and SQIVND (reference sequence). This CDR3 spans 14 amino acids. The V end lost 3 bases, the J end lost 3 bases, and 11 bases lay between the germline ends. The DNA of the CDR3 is TGTGCCAGTAGTATCCGACAAAAATACACTGAAGCTTTCTTT. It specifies CASSIRQKYTEAFF. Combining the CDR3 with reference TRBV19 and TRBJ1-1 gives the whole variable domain DGGITQSPKYLFRKEGQNVTLSCEQNLNHDAMYWYRQDPGQGLRLIYYSQIVNDFQKGDIAEGYSVSREKKESFPLTVTSAQKNPTAFYLCASSIRQKYTEAFFGQGTRLTVV.

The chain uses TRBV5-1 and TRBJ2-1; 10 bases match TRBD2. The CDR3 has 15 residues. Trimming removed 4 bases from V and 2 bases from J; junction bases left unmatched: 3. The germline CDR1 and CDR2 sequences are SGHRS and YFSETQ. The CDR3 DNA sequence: TGCGCCAGCAGCCGGACTAGCGGTACCTACAATGAGCAGTTCTTC. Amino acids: CASSRTSGTYNEQFF.